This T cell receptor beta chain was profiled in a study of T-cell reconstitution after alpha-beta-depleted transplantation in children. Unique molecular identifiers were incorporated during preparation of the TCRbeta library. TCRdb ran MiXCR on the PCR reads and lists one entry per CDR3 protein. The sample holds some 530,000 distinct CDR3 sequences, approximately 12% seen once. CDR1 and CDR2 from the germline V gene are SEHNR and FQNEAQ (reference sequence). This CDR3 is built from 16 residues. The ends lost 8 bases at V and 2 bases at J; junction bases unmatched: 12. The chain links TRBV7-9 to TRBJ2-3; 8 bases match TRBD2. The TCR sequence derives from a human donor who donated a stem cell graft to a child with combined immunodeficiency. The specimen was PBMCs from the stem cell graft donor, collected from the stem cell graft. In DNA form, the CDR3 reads TGTGCCAGCGCCACCGCAGCGGGGGCTAACACAGATACGCAGTATTTT. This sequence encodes CASATAAGANTDTQYF.